Included here is one T cell receptor beta chain sequence, with context. The antigen remains undetermined. Produced via immunoSEQ multiplex PCR; TCRdb's table is partial and in-frame only. Here the sample spans about 48,000 clones, 79% being singletons. This entry belongs to a study of OX40 agonist ivuxolimab in advanced cancers. Turning to the study itself: Patients' therapy was ivuxolimab, an antibody that acts as an agonist of OX40 (CD134). Study results and limitations: Expanded peripheral T-cell antigen specificity went undetermined. Patients who responded partially at 0.1-3.0 mg/kg showed clonal expansion ranking among the lowest.

The V end lost 4 bases, the J end lost 1 base, and 17 bases lay between the germline ends. The CDR3 loop spans 16 amino acids. The V gene's germline CDR1 is SQVTM and CDR2 ANQGSEA. The chain uses TRBV29-1 and TRBJ2-1, with D maybe TRBD2 (6 bases). The sequence came from an adult with an advanced solid tumor such as melanoma, head and neck, liver or kidney cancer. The material was CD4+ or CD8+ T cells sorted from blood, obtained in a trial of the OX40 agonist ivuxolimab. Here the CDR3 DNA reads TGCAGCGTTGGGGGCGGGGACGTCCTATCCTACAATGAGCAGTTCTTC. This gives the protein CSVGGGDVLSYNEQFF.